This entry concerns a single T cell receptor (beta chain). The data derive from a study of blood T cell repertoires in COVID-19. On the study more broadly: The study drew acute and convalescent COVID-19 samples from the United States, Italy and Spain. PBMCs, B-cell-depleted T cells, or T cells provided the cDNA or gDNA that made up the material.

Original handling: Estimates of nucleated cell counts were drawn from the amplification of reference gene primers. The data were produced by immunoSEQ multiplex PCR, yet TCRdb's version contains in-frame clones alone and is incomplete. V and J calls and clone size are given by that table; D and trimming were obtained from the DNA. This sample yields 15,000 to 20,000 clones, of which about 90% are seen a single time; about 4.1% belongs to the top ten. The CDR3 spans 13 residues. V was trimmed by 6 bases and J by 2 bases, leaving 9 bases between them. The germline CDR1 and CDR2 sequences are MRHNA and SNTAGT.

Sequences were obtained from peripheral blood. This receptor was taken from a human donor in a cohort sampled during active COVID-19. The V gene is TRBV6-4, the J gene TRBJ2-3; D is perhaps TRBD1 (5 bases). CDR3 protein: CASSSGHTDTQYF. In DNA, the CDR3 is TGTGCCAGCAGCTCAGGACACACAGATACGCAGTATTTT.